The clone carrying this T cell receptor beta chain was counted between two and nine times. There were TCR beta CDR3 regions amplified from RNA transcripts. HTBI primers were employed in a first-round RT-PCR of the TCR CDR3. TCRdb analysed the multiplex PCR reads with MiXCR anew, one entry per CDR3 protein. Of some 650,000 distinct CDR3 sequences in the sample, approximately 16% were seen once. Trimming stripped 3 bases from V and 0 bases from J, with 20 bases between. The length of the CDR3 is 18 residues. CDR1 is LGHDT and CDR2 is YNNKEL in the germline V gene (reference sequence). This sample is part of a study of T cells in Graves' hyperthyroidism and ophthalmopathy. Study in general: Specimen type is peripheral blood, collected at initial diagnosis prior to any treatment.

The source of this sequence is a woman aged 35 to 49 with Graves' ophthalmopathy. J is TRBJ1-1 and V is TRBV3-1; D is perhaps TRBD1 (6 bases). Material for sequencing was blood. CDR3 DNA sequence: TGTGCCAGCAGCCAGATGGGTTTCTGGGGGGCTATGAACACTGAAGCTTTCTTT. As protein: CASSQMGFWGAMNTEAFF.